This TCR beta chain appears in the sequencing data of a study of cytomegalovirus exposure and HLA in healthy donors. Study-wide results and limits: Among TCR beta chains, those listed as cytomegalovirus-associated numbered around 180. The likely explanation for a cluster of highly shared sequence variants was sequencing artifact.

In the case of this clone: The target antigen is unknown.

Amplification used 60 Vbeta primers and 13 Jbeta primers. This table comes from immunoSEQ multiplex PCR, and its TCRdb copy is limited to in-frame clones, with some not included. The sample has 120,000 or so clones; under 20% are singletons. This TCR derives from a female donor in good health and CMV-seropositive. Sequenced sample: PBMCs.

The DNA for the CDR3 is TGTGCCAGCAGCTTACACGGCGAGCAGTACTTC. Translated: CASSLHGEQYF. This chain uses TRBV11-2 with TRBJ2-7; D unclear. CDR1 and CDR2 from the germline V gene are SGHAT and FQNNGV. CDR3 length equals 11 residues. V gave up 2 bases and J gave up 6 bases, with 5 bases separating them.